Listed here are 2 T cell receptor beta chains from one sample, sequenced in a study of T-cell reconstitution after alpha-beta-depleted transplantation in children. Construction of the TCRbeta library involved unique molecular identifiers. TCRdb itself ran the PCR reads through MiXCR, one entry per CDR3 protein. The data show roughly 500,000 distinct CDR3 sequences, about 31% seen once. The starting material was PBMCs from the stem cell graft donor, obtained from the stem cell graft. All receptors derive from a human donor who donated a stem cell graft to a child with aplastic anemia.

A few counts support this clonotype. The chain carries TRBV18 and TRBJ2-5, with TRBD2 matching 8 bases. The CDR3 is made up of 16 amino acids. Germline assignment: CDR1 KGHSH and CDR2 LQKENI. With V trimmed by 3 bases and J by 1 base, 7 bases remained unmatched. The CDR3 protein is CASSPGLAGGQETQYF. DNA for the CDR3: TGTGCCAGCTCACCGGGATTGGCGGGGGGCCAAGAGACCCAGTACTTC.

This clonotype was seen only a few times. The V call is TRBV5-1, the J call TRBJ2-3; TRBD1 matches at 7 bases. CDR1 SGHRS and CDR2 YFSETQ come from the germline V gene. The CDR3 extends over 15 amino acids. After removal of 3 bases from V and 2 bases from J, the junction contained 6 bases not matched to a gene. CDR3 coding DNA: TGCGCCAGCAGCTACGGACAGGACCCCACAGATACGCAGTATTTT. It specifies CASSYGQDPTDTQYF.